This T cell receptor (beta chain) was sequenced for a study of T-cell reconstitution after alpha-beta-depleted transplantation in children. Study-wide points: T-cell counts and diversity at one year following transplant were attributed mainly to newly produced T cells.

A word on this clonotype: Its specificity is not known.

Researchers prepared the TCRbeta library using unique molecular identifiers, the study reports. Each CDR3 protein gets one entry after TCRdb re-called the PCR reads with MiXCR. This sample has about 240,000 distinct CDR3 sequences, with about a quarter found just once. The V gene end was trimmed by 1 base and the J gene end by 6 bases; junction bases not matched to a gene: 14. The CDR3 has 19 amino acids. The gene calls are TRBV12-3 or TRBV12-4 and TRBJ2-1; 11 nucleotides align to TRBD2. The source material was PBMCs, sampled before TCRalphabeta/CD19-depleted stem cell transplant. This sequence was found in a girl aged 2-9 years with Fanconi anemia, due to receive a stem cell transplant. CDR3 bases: TGTGCCAGCAGTTTAGGTAGCGGGGGGGCCTGGATCAATCCCAATGAGCAGTTCTTC. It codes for CASSLGSGGAWINPNEQFF.